The 10 T cell receptor beta chains below come from one sample, sequenced in a study of T cell responses to AZD1222 COVID-19 vaccine. Method: immunoSEQ multiplex PCR; TCRdb's copy keeps in-frame clones and lacks some. The sample holds 250,000 to 300,000 clones, around 93% seen once. The sample was peripheral blood, taken 28 days after the second AZD1222 dose. The receptors here all came from an adult who received the AZD1222 COVID-19 vaccine.

A remark on this clone: Other DNA sequences in the sample encode the same CDR3. This chain connects TRBV3-1 (or the pseudogene TRBV3-2) to TRBJ2-6; D gene unclear. Germline CDR1 and CDR2: LGHDT and YNNKEL (reference sequence). CDR3 length equals 14 residues. Trimming removed 3 bases at V and 0 bases at J, with 3 bases between. The CDR3 reads CASSQSSGANVLTF. Here the CDR3 DNA reads TGTGCCAGCAGCCAGAGCTCTGGGGCCAACGTCCTGACTTTC.

The CDR3, as DNA: TGTGCCAGCAGTTATGCGGGAGTGGGGACAGATACGCAGTATTTT. Amino acids: CASSYAGVGTDTQYF. The J gene is TRBJ2-3, the V gene TRBV27, with 7 bases identical to TRBD2. The V segment lost 4 bases and the J segment 3 bases; nucleotides outside the gene matches: 7. The CDR3 covers 15 residues. Per the germline V gene, CDR1 is MNHEY and CDR2 is SMNVEV (reference sequence).

V is TRBV4-3 and J is TRBJ1-1; possibly TRBD1 for D (5 bases). Trimming stripped 4 bases from V and 2 bases from J, with 23 bases between. The CDR3 is 18 amino acids. Germline CDR1 reads LGHNA; CDR2 reads YSLEER. The CDR3 spells CASSRLTGYQGDNTEAFF. CDR3 DNA sequence: TGCGCCAGCAGCCGATTAACGGGCTATCAGGGCGATAACACTGAAGCTTTCTTT.

The chain is built from TRBV19 and TRBJ1-4, with 8 nucleotides matching TRBD1. Looked up from germline, CDR1 is LNHDA and CDR2 is SQIVND (reference sequence). The CDR3 has 16 amino acids. The V gene end was trimmed by 6 bases and the J gene end by 0 bases; junction bases not matched to a gene: 6. CDR3 residues: CASRQGAGATNEKLFF. In nucleotides, the CDR3 is TGTGCCAGTAGGCAGGGGGCTGGGGCAACTAATGAAAAACTGTTTTTT.

This sequence joins TRBV28 and TRBJ1-5; the match to TRBD1 covers 9 bases. V was pared by 6 bases and J by 0 bases, with 12 bases of the junction left unmatched. Germline-derived CDR1 and CDR2 are MDHEN and SYDVKM. The CDR3 is 18 amino acids. CDR3 in amino acids: CASSLNRGLFYSNQPQHF. In nucleotides, the CDR3 is TGTGCCAGCAGCTTGAACAGGGGGCTCTTTTATAGCAATCAGCCCCAGCATTTT.

CDR3 region: CASSLGQLNTEAFF. DNA of the CDR3: TGTGCCAGCTCATTGGGACAGCTGAACACTGAAGCTTTCTTT. The rearrangement uses TRBV18 and TRBJ1-1, with 7 positions matching TRBD1. Germline values: CDR1 KGHSH, CDR2 LQKENI. Unmatched junction bases numbered 3, after V lost 5 bases and J lost 0 bases. This CDR3 comprises 14 residues.

V usage is TRBV7-8 and J usage is TRBJ1-2; 7 positions agree with TRBD1. This CDR3 is 14 amino acids long. J lost 7 bases, V lost 1 base, and 6 bases had no gene match. Looked up from germline, CDR1 is SGHVS and CDR2 is FQNEAQ. The CDR3 loop reads CASSLGPTGSGYTF. The CDR3, as DNA: TGTGCCAGCAGCTTAGGACCGACAGGGTCTGGCTACACCTTC. Filled out from reference TRBV7-8 and TRBJ1-2, the complete variable domain reads GAGVSQSPRYKVAKRGQDVALRCDPISGHVSLFWYQQALGQGPEFLTYFQNEAQLDKSGLPSDRFFAERPEGSVSTLKIQRTQQEDSAVYLCASSLGPTGSGYTFGSGTRLTVV.

The chain has TRBV5-1 and TRBJ2-3; D is perhaps TRBD2 (5 bases). This CDR3 comprises 13 residues. Germline lookup yields CDR1 SGHRS and CDR2 YFSETQ. Trimming took 6 bases from V and 2 from J, leaving 10 bases between them. CDR3 residues: CASIERSTDTQYF. CDR3 nucleotide sequence: TGCGCCAGCATCGAGCGGTCCACAGATACGCAGTATTTT.

The chain carries TRBV3-1 (or the pseudogene TRBV3-2) and TRBJ1-3; D gene ambiguous. CDR1 and CDR2 from the germline V gene are LGHDT and YNNKEL (reference sequence). There are 15 residues in the CDR3. The ends were cut back, 4 bases at V and 0 bases at J, with 10 bases in the middle. The CDR3 region is CASSPGGHSGNTIYF. The CDR3 bases are TGTGCCAGCAGCCCCGGAGGCCACTCTGGAAACACCATATATTTT.

This chain links TRBV9 with TRBJ2-7; TRBD1 matches 8 bases. CDR1 and CDR2 (germline): SGDLS, YYNGEE. CDR3 length: 16 residues. V was pared by 0 bases and J by 2 bases, with 7 bases of the junction left unmatched. The CDR3 bases are TGTGCCAGCAGCGTAGCCCCCACAGGGGGGACCTACGAGCAGTACTTC. Translating it yields CASSVAPTGGTYEQYF.